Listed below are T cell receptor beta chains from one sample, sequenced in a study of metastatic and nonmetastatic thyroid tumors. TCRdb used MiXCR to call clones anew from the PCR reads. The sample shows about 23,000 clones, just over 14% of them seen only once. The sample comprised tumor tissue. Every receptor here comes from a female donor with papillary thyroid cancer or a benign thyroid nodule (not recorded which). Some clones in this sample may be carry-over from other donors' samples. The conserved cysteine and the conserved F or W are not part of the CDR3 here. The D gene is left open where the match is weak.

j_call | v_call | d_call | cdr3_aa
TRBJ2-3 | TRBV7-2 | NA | ASSSRDRDTQY
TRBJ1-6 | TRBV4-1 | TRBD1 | ASSQEGTGGNSPLH
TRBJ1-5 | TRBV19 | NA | SSLMNLGVNQPQH
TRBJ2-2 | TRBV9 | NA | ASSAPSQDTGELF
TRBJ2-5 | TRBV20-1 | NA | SAFPARIRETQY
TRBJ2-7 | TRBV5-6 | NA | ASSLGGGTYEQY
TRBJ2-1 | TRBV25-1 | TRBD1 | ASSEHRGEYNEQF
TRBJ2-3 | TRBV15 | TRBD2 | ATSQRGPVDTQY
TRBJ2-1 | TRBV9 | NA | ASSRSGNSYNEQF
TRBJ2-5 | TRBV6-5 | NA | ASSYSRNQETQY
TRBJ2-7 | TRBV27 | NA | ASSFRGPYEQY
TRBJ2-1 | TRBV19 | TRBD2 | ASSLAGLTSGDNEQF
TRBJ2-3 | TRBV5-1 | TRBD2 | ASSSNLGLAATDTQY
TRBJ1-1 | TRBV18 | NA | ASSSTQNTEAF
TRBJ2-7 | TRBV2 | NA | ASSHPIRGEQY
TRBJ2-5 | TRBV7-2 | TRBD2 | ASSVGVGGRAGGTQY
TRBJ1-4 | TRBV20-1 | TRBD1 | SARVPGTGNEKLF
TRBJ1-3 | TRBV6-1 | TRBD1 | ASGRQGMNSGNTIY
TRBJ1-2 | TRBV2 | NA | ASRRGGWALRGYGYT
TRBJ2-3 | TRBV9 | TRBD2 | ASSPGLASSTDTQY
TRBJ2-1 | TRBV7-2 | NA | ASSFRVDNEQF
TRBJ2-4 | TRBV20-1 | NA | SATRAEIKNIQY
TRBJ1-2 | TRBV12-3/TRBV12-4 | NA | ASSSSLAGYT
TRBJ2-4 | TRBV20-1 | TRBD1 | SARDRAGGNIQY
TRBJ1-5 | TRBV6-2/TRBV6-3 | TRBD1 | ASSYSYWDRGNQPQH
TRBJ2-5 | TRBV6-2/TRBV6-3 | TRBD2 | ASSPGGERETQY
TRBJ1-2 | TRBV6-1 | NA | ASRSDSTDGYT
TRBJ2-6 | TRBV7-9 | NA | ASITSGANVLT
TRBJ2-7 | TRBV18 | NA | ASSPRQGVYEQY
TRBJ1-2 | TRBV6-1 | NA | ASIEWTAQDGYT
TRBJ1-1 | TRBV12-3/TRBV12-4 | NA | ASSRALNTEAF
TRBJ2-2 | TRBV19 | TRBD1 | ASMGTANTGELF
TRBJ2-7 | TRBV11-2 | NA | ASSLVFPGANEQY
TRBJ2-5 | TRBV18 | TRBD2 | ASSPTSGKGETQY
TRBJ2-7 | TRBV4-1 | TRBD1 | ASSQAPGQGAWEQY
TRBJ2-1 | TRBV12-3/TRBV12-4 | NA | ASSSSSGGSL
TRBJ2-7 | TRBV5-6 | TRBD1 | ASSRSWGTGSYEQY
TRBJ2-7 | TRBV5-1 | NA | ASSLRAGSDEQY
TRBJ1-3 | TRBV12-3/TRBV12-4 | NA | AGQTHSGNTIY
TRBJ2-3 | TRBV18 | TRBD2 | ASSPGTSGSWSTDTQY
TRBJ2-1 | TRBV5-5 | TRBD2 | ASSSGAGGWWNEQF
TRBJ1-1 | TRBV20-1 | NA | SAPRGGAVSTEAF
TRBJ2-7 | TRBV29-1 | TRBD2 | GALLAGGYEQY
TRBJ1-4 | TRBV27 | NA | ASHGITGAENEKLF
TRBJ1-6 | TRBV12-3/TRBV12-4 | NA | ASSYHVGGRTPLH
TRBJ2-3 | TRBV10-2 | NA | AGSGSSAGATDTQY
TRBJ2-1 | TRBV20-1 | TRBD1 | SARRDRANNEQF
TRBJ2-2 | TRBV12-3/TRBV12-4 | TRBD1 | ASIPVRTGGAGEPF
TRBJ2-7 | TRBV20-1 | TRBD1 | SANSPGQGAGEQY